Below, 15 T cell receptor beta chains from the same sample are listed, as sequenced in a study of blood T cell repertoires in COVID-19. Measured with immunoSEQ multiplex PCR; TCRdb has only the in-frame clones, and not every one. The sample records 200,000 or so clones, about 88% being singletons. Material: peripheral blood. The receptors were gathered from a man aged 65-85 years with active or convalescent COVID-19.

The genes are TRBV7-9 and TRBJ2-7; 7 positions match TRBD2. The ends lost 5 bases at V and 6 bases at J; junction bases unmatched: 4. Germline V gene data show CDR1 as SEHNR and CDR2 as FQNEAQ (reference sequence). CDR3 size: 12 residues. CDR3 loop: CASSQTGGEQYF. The CDR3 DNA sequence: TGTGCCAGCAGCCAAACGGGGGGCGAGCAGTACTTC. The variable domain in full, with the rest retrieved from reference TRBV7-9 and TRBJ2-7, is DTGVSQNPRHKITKRGQNVTFRCDPISEHNRLYWYRQTLGQGPEFLTYFQNEAQLEKSRLLSDRFSAERPKGSFSTLEIQRTEQGDSAMYLCASSQTGGEQYFGPGTRLTVT.

This rearrangement joins TRBV28 to TRBJ1-4; D is possibly TRBD1 (5 bases). V lost 5 bases to trimming and J lost 6 bases, with 13 bases between them. This CDR3 contains 14 residues. Germline V gene sequence: CDR1 MDHEN, CDR2 SYDVKM. The CDR3 bases are TGTGCCAGCAGTCTAACAGGAGGGGATGAAAAACTGTTTTTT. Translating gives CASSLTGGDEKLFF.

V usage is TRBV4-3 and J usage is TRBJ1-2; D is undetermined. Germline assignment: CDR1 LGHNA and CDR2 YSLEER. V was clipped by 0 bases and J by 5 bases, with 4 bases between them. There are 12 residues in the CDR3. CDR3 sequence reads: CASSQDGYGYTF. The CDR3 nucleotides read TGCGCCAGCAGCCAAGACGGGTATGGCTACACCTTC.

This sequence joins TRBV28 and TRBJ1-2; D is ambiguous. The CDR3 sequence is 14 residues long. The germline V and J ends were trimmed by 7 bases and 4 bases, with 16 bases remaining between them. Germline V gene lookup returns CDR1 MDHEN and CDR2 SYDVKM. In DNA form, the CDR3 reads TGTGCCAGCAACTCCTCTCCCCGGGGCTATGGCTACACCTTC. It codes for CASNSSPRGYGYTF.

The J gene is TRBJ2-1, the V gene TRBV24-1, with a weak D call TRBD1 (5 bases). Trimming cost V 0 bases and J 0 bases, with 8 bases left between them. CDR3 length equals 16 residues. Germline loops: CDR1 KGHDR, CDR2 SFDVKD. In DNA, the CDR3 is TGTGCCACCAGTGATTTGAAGGACAACTCCTACAATGAGCAGTTCTTC. Amino acid sequence: CATSDLKDNSYNEQFF.

This rearrangement joins TRBV6-2 or TRBV6-3 to TRBJ1-5; TRBD1 matches at 7 bases. Per germline, CDR1 MNHEY and CDR2 SVGEGT. There are 16 residues in the CDR3. V was clipped by 6 bases and J by 4 bases; unmatched bases: 12. The CDR3 region is CASSPPRQGANQPQHF. CDR3 in DNA: TGTGCCAGCAGCCCCCCGAGACAGGGTGCGAATCAGCCCCAGCATTTT.

The chain combines TRBV10-3 with TRBJ1-4; 8 bases fit TRBD1. Trimming at V came to 4 bases and at J to 7 bases, leaving 2 bases not matched to a gene. The CDR3 covers 13 residues. From germline, CDR1 is ENHRY and CDR2 SYGVKD. The CDR3: CAISGGQAEKLFF. In DNA, the CDR3 is TGTGCCATCAGTGGGGGACAGGCTGAAAAACTGTTTTTT.

This chain connects TRBV9 to TRBJ1-1; 9 bases match TRBD1. The CDR3 runs 15 residues. Germline CDR1 reads SGDLS; CDR2 reads YYNGEE. Trimming took 4 bases from V and 4 from J; bases not matched to a gene: 8. For the CDR3, the DNA is TGTGCCAGCAGCCCCCACGGGACAGGGACCACTGAAGCTTTCTTT. Its translation is CASSPHGTGTTEAFF.

This clone has just a few counts. The chain carries TRBV6-2 or TRBV6-3 and TRBJ2-7; weak D call: TRBD1 (6 bases). Trimming removed 6 bases at V and 3 bases at J, with 9 bases between. There are 12 residues in the CDR3. Germline-derived CDR1 and CDR2 are MNHEY and SVGEGT. The CDR3 spells CASSPTGYEQYF. The CDR3, as DNA: TGTGCCAGCAGCCCGACAGGCTACGAGCAGTACTTC.

The J gene is TRBJ1-5, the V gene TRBV6-6; D is undetermined. Germline-derived CDR1 and CDR2 are MNHNY and SVGAGI (reference sequence). V was clipped by 7 bases and J by 8 bases, with 18 bases between them. The CDR3 is 14 residues long. The CDR3 here is CASIKAVTTEPQHF. Here the CDR3 DNA reads TGTGCCAGCATCAAGGCGGTGACCACGGAGCCCCAGCATTTT.

The chain uses TRBV10-1 and TRBJ1-5; TRBD1 might be the D (6 bases). Germline CDR1 is WNHNN and CDR2 is SYGVQD (reference sequence). Trimming pared 6 bases from V and 1 base from J, leaving 7 bases between. The CDR3 extends over 13 amino acids. The CDR3 reads CASRRGSNQPQHF. In DNA form, the CDR3 reads TGCGCCAGCAGAAGGGGGAGCAATCAGCCCCAGCATTTT.

This chain links TRBV7-8 with TRBJ1-6; possible D gene TRBD1, 5 bases. This CDR3 is 15 amino acids long. Germline V CDR1 and CDR2: SGHVS, FQNEAQ. The V and J ends lost 1 base and 10 bases respectively, with 14 bases between them. The CDR3 sequence is CASSLGGGTNSPLHF. The CDR3 DNA follows: TGTGCCAGCAGCTTAGGAGGCGGGACTAACTCACCCCTCCACTTT.

This chain uses TRBV18 with TRBJ1-1; 8 positions match TRBD1. Trimming removed 3 bases from V and 5 bases from J; junction bases left unmatched: 5. The CDR3 runs to 14 residues. CDR1 and CDR2 (germline): KGHSH, LQKENI. CDR3 in DNA: TGTGCCAGCTCACCGGGTCAGGGGGCGACTGAAGCTTTCTTT. Translated: CASSPGQGATEAFF.

The chain is built from TRBV6-5 and TRBJ1-5; 8 positions match TRBD1. The V segment lost 6 bases and the J segment 3 bases; nucleotides outside the gene matches: 7. In germline, CDR1 is MNHEY, CDR2 SVGAGI. This CDR3 contains 15 residues. The CDR3 loop is CASSKDRDNNQPQHF. The CDR3 DNA follows: TGTGCCAGCAGCAAGGACAGGGACAACAATCAGCCCCAGCATTTT.

V usage is TRBV7-9 and J usage is TRBJ1-1; 7 bases are shared with TRBD1. Per germline, CDR1 SEHNR and CDR2 FQNEAQ (reference sequence). The CDR3 runs to 15 residues. J was trimmed by 1 base and V by 7 bases; bases with no gene match: 9. CDR3 DNA: TGTGCCAGCACCCCGACAGGGTCGACGAACACTGAAGCTTTCTTT. Amino acids: CASTPTGSTNTEAFF.